This TCR beta chain was found in a study of shared clonotypes between healthy human individuals. TCRdb's copy holds only in-frame clones and misses some; the assay was immunoSEQ multiplex PCR. This repertoire shows about 110,000 clones, approximately 70% found once; its top ten account for approximately 23%. The junction had 9 bases not matched to a gene; V was cut back by 2 bases and J by 7 bases. Germline CDR1 and CDR2: MRHNA and SNTAGT. This CDR3 spans 16 amino acids. Sequencing was performed on memory CD8+ T cells sorted from blood. Stated subset: CD45RO+ cells pooled with CCR7-negative TemRA cells. The chain couples TRBV6-4 to TRBJ2-1, with 9 bases that match TRBD2. This clonotype was sampled from a woman aged 25 to 39 in good health. CDR3 bases: TGTGCCAGCAGTGACCTGTCCGCGGGAGGGAGGAATGAGCAGTTCTTC. The encoded protein is CASSDLSAGGRNEQFF.